Below, one T cell receptor beta chain is given with its context. Its specificity is not known. CDR3 size: 13 residues. Germline-derived CDR1 and CDR2 are GTSNPN and SVGIG (reference sequence). J gave up 5 bases and V 4 bases, and 7 bases lay outside the gene matches. This entry is derived from a study of cytomegalovirus exposure and HLA in healthy donors. Study-wide findings and caveats: Most observed TCR sequences were rare, whereas some public TCRs were detected in many donors. The classifier reportedly diagnosed cytomegalovirus status with high specificity and sensitivity. The study designated over 150 TCR beta chains cytomegalovirus-associated.

Here immunoSEQ multiplex PCR was the method, and the copy in TCRdb shows in-frame clones only, minus some. Altogether about 160,000 clones are present, less than 90% being singletons, with the ten largest covering about 5.8%. The clonotype originates from a woman younger than 45 in good health and CMV-seronegative. Sequenced input: PBMCs. The chain links TRBV30 to TRBJ2-7, with 8 positions matching TRBD1. The CDR3 loop is CAWKDRVGNEQYF. DNA of the CDR3: TGTGCCTGGAAGGACAGGGTGGGCAACGAGCAGTACTTC.